Listed here are 20 T cell receptor beta chains from one sample, sequenced in a study of graft-versus-host responses after intestinal transplantation. Sequencing used immunoSEQ multiplex PCR; TCRdb keeps in-frame clones, though not all of them. This table has 45,000 to 65,000 clones, 90% to 95% appearing once. No antigens are known for them. This specimen consisted of unstimulated CD4+ T cells sorted from spleen or lymph node cells, obtained before transplant. The receptor set was obtained from a human donor who was the organ donor for an intestinal transplant.

V usage is TRBV11-1 and J usage is TRBJ2-1; D not certain. The CDR3 is 16 amino acids. Trimming left V 0 bases short and J 0 bases short, with 9 bases between. CDR1 and CDR2 from the germline V gene are SGHAT and FQDESV (reference sequence). The CDR3: CASSLARASSYNEQFF. For the CDR3, the DNA is TGTGCCAGCAGCTTAGCTAGAGCGTCCTCCTACAATGAGCAGTTCTTC.

V and J are TRBV5-5 and TRBJ1-2; D might be TRBD1 (5 bases). The CDR3 is 15 residues long. Germline assignment: CDR1 SGHKS and CDR2 YYEKEE (reference sequence). V was pared by 2 bases and J by 7 bases, with 18 bases between. In nucleotides, the CDR3 is TGTGCCAGCAGCTTCCCAGGGAGCGTCATGAGTGGCTACACCTTC. Translated, it gives CASSFPGSVMSGYTF.

The chain employs TRBV5-8 and TRBJ1-2; D uncertain. Trimming stripped 1 base from V and 4 bases from J, with 11 bases between. The CDR3 extends over 14 amino acids. Germline assignment: CDR1 SGHTS and CDR2 YDEGEE. CDR3 loop: CASSLRGVPYGYTF. The CDR3 region has the DNA TGTGCCAGCAGCTTGAGAGGAGTGCCCTATGGCTACACCTTC.

J is TRBJ2-7 and V is TRBV21-1; the listed D gene, TRBD2, was not tested against the DNA. TRBV21-1 is described as a pseudogene. This CDR3 spans 11 amino acids. The CDR3 is CASPSGDEQYF. In DNA, the CDR3 is TGTGCCAGCCCCTCGGGTGACGAGCAGTACTTC.

CDR3 bases: TGTGCCAGCTACGAGCAGTACTTC. Encoded protein: CASYEQYF. V gene TRBV9 combines with J gene TRBJ2-7, with D unresolved. The CDR3 totals 8 residues. The V end was cut by 7 bases, the J end by 4 bases, with 0 bases between. Germline CDR1 is SGDLS and CDR2 is YYNGEE.

The V call is TRBV6-5, the J call TRBJ1-5; D unresolved. The CDR3 contains 15 residues. The V gene's germline CDR1 is MNHEY and CDR2 SVGAGI. The ends were cut back, 6 bases at V and 0 bases at J, with 12 bases in the middle. DNA of the CDR3: TGTGCCAGCAGGGGTTTGGACCCTAGCAATCAGCCCCAGCATTTT. It specifies CASRGLDPSNQPQHF.

This clone was observed a single time. The J gene is TRBJ1-2, the V gene TRBV19, with D perhaps TRBD1 (5 bases). V was shortened by 1 base and J by 3 bases, with 6 bases between the two germline ends. The germline CDR1 and CDR2 sequences are LNHDA and SQIVND (reference sequence). CDR3 length: 13 residues. The chain's CDR3 is CASSIGGYYGYTF. CDR3 nucleotide sequence: TGTGCCAGTAGTATAGGGGGCTACTATGGCTACACCTTC.

The CDR3 DNA follows: TGTGCCAGCTCAAAATTTACCCTAGCGGGTACAGAGACCCAGTACTTC. Translation: CASSKFTLAGTETQYF. V gene TRBV18 combines with J gene TRBJ2-5, with 8 bases aligning to TRBD2. Germline CDR1 and CDR2: KGHSH and LQKENI. This CDR3 is built from 16 residues. V dropped 5 bases and J dropped 4; count of bases not matched to a gene: 12.

The chain employs TRBV30 and TRBJ2-3, with TRBD2 matching over 7 bases. The CDR3 totals 17 residues. Germline V CDR1 and CDR2: GTSNPN, SVGIG (reference sequence). The trim removed 0 bases at V and 0 bases at J, leaving 9 bases unmatched. CDR3 sequence: CAWSVIGKRGSTDTQYF. The DNA for the CDR3 is TGTGCCTGGAGTGTTATCGGGAAGCGGGGTAGCACAGATACGCAGTATTTT. Drawing the rest from reference TRBV30 and TRBJ2-3, the complete variable domain is SQTIHQWPATLVQPVGSPLSLECTVEGTSNPNLYWYRQAAGRGLQLLFYSVGIGQISSEVPQNLSASRPQDRQFILSSKKLLLSDSGFYLCAWSVIGKRGSTDTQYFGPGTRLTVL.

V usage is TRBV11-2 and J usage is TRBJ1-2; D may be TRBD1 (5 bases). Germline V gene data show CDR1 as SGHAT and CDR2 as FQNNGV. V shed 1 base and J shed 4 bases, with 13 bases lying between them. The CDR3 is made up of 15 amino acids. The CDR3: CASSLGFAGSYGYTF. The DNA of the CDR3 is TGTGCCAGCAGCTTAGGATTCGCAGGGAGCTATGGCTACACCTTC.

V gene TRBV6-6 combines with J gene TRBJ2-1; D could derive from TRBD1 or TRBD2 (6 bases each). There are 15 residues in the CDR3. The germline V gene has CDR1 MNHNY and CDR2 SVGAGI (reference sequence). The ends were cut back, 6 bases at V and 1 base at J, with 13 bases in the middle. The CDR3 DNA follows: TGTGCCAGCAGCCTTCTAGGGGGGTCCTACAATGAGCAGTTCTTC. Translation gives CASSLLGGSYNEQFF.

CDR3 DNA: TGCGCCAGCAGCCAATTTGGGACAGGGGTCACCGGGGAGCTGTTTTTT. It specifies CASSQFGTGVTGELFF. The V call is TRBV4-1, the J call TRBJ2-2; 10 positions match TRBD1. Per the germline V gene, CDR1 is MGHRA and CDR2 is YSYEKL. The CDR3 consists of 16 residues. Trimming cost V 2 bases and J 4 bases; bases outside gene matches: 4.

The V gene is TRBV6-1, the J gene TRBJ2-5; 10 bases match TRBD2. CDR1 is MNHNS, CDR2 SASEGT, per germline. This CDR3 has 15 amino acids. The V segment lost 7 bases and the J segment 2 bases; nucleotides outside the gene matches: 7. The CDR3 protein is CASTRIAGGQETQYF. CDR3 sequence (DNA): TGTGCCAGCACCAGAATAGCGGGGGGACAAGAGACCCAGTACTTC.

The chain has TRBV6-5 and TRBJ1-1; D is perhaps TRBD1 (6 bases). The CDR3 sequence is 14 residues long. Germline assignment: CDR1 MNHEY and CDR2 SVGAGI. V gave up 5 bases and J gave up 5 bases, with 15 bases separating them. CDR3 amino acids: CASSPTGLWTEAFF. The CDR3 DNA reads as TGTGCCAGCAGTCCCACAGGGTTGTGGACTGAAGCTTTCTTT.

The chain links TRBV14 to TRBJ2-5, with D perhaps matching TRBD1 (5 bases). The germline V and J ends were trimmed by 0 bases and 7 bases, with 15 bases remaining between them. Germline CDR1 SGHDN, CDR2 FVKESK. The CDR3 is made up of 15 amino acids. CDR3 sequence: CASSQDQGLLRTQYF. The CDR3 nucleotides read TGTGCCAGCAGCCAAGACCAGGGCCTTTTAAGGACCCAGTACTTC.

V and J are TRBV7-3 and TRBJ2-3; D gene ambiguous. This CDR3 is built from 13 residues. V lost 0 bases to trimming and J lost 4 bases, with 5 bases between them. Germline CDR1 reads SGHTA; CDR2 reads FQGTGA. The CDR3 loop is CASSLTGPDTQYF. CDR3 DNA sequence: TGTGCCAGCAGCTTAACGGGCCCAGATACGCAGTATTTT.

This chain links TRBV2 with TRBJ2-5; 8 bases line up with TRBD2. CDR1 and CDR2 (germline): SNHLY, FYNNEI. V was clipped by 4 bases and J by 5 bases; unmatched bases: 12. There are 16 residues in the CDR3. The chain's CDR3 is CASSVDGGGIKETQYF. The DNA for the CDR3 is TGTGCCAGCAGTGTTGACGGCGGGGGGATAAAGGAGACCCAGTACTTC.

This rearrangement joins TRBV7-9 to TRBJ1-2; 8 bases fit TRBD1. The J segment lost 1 base and the V segment lost 4 bases, leaving 5 bases of the junction unmatched. The length of the CDR3 is 15 residues. Looked up from germline, CDR1 is SEHNR and CDR2 is FQNEAQ (reference sequence). CDR3 in amino acids: CASSYGTGSNYGYTF. The CDR3 nucleotides are TGTGCCAGCAGCTACGGGACAGGTAGTAACTATGGCTACACCTTC.

This sequence joins TRBV5-1 and TRBJ2-3; TRBD1 matches at 9 bases. This CDR3 is 16 amino acids long. Unmatched junction bases numbered 16, after V lost 7 bases and J lost 7 bases. Per the germline V gene, CDR1 is SGHRS and CDR2 is YFSETQ. The DNA for the CDR3 is TGCGCCAGCGCCCCCAGCGCCCGGGGACAGGGCCATACGCAGTATTTT. Translated: CASAPSARGQGHTQYF.

V and J are TRBV27 and TRBJ2-7; weak D call: TRBD1 (6 bases). The germline gives CDR1 MNHEY, CDR2 SMNVEV (reference sequence). V shed 5 bases and J shed 2 bases, with 13 bases lying between them. The length of the CDR3 is 14 residues. The CDR3 spells CASSPLDSPYEQYF. The DNA of the CDR3 is TGTGCCAGCAGTCCATTGGACAGTCCCTACGAGCAGTACTTC.